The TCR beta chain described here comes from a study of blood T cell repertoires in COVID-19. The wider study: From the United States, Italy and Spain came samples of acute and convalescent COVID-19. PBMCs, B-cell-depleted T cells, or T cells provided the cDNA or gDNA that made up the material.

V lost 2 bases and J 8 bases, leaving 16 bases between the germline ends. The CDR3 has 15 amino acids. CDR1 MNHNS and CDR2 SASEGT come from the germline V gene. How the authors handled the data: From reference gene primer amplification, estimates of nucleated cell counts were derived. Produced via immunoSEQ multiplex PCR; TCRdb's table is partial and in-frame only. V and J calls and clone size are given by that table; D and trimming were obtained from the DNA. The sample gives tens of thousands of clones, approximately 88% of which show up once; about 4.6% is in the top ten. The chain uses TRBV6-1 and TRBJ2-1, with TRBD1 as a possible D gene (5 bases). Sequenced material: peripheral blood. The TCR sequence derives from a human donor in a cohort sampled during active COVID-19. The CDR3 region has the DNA TGTGCCAGCAGTGAAAGTTGGGCGGCCAGGGATGAGCAGTTCTTC. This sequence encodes CASSESWAARDEQFF.